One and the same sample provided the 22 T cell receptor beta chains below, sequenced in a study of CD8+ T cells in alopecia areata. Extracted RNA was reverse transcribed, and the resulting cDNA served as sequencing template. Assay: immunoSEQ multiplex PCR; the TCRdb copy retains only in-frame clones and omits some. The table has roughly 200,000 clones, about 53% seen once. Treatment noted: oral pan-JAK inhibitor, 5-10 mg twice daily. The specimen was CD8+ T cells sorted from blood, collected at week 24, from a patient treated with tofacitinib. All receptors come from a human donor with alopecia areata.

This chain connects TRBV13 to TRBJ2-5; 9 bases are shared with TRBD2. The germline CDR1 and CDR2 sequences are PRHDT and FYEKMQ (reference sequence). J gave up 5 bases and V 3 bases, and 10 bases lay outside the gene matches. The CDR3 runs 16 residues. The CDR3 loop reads CASSFRASGVGETQYF. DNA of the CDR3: TGTGCCAGCAGCTTTAGGGCTAGCGGGGTCGGGGAGACCCAGTACTTC.

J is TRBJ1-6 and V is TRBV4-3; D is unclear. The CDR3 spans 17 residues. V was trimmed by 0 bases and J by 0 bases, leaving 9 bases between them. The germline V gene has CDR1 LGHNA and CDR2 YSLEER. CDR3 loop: CASSQEWYSSYNSPLHF. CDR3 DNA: TGCGCCAGCAGCCAAGAATGGTACAGCTCCTATAATTCACCCCTCCACTTT.

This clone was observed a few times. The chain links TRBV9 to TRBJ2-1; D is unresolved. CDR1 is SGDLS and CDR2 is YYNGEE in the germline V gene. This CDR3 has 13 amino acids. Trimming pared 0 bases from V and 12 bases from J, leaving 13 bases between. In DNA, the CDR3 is TGTGCCAGCAGCGTAGACGGGCGTCCGGGGCAGTTCTTC. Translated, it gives CASSVDGRPGQFF.

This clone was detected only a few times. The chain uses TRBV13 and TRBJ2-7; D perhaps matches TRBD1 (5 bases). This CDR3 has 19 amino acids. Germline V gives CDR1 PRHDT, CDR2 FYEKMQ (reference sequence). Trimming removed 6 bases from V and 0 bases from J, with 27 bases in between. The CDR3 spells CASRIIGHPLPSDSYEQYF. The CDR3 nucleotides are TGTGCCAGCAGAATAATCGGACACCCCCTCCCGAGCGACTCCTACGAGCAGTACTTC. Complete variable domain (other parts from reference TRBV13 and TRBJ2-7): AAGVIQSPRHLIKEKRETATLKCYPIPRHDTVYWYQQGPGQDPQFLISFYEKMQSDKGSIPDRFSAQQFSDYHSELNMSSLELGDSALYFCASRIIGHPLPSDSYEQYFGPGTRLTVT.

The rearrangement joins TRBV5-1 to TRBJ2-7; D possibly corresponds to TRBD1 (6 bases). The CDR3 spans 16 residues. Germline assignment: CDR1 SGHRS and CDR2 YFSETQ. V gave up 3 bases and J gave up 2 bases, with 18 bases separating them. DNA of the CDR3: TGCGCCAGCAGCTCAAGACCATGGGACAATGCCTACGAGCAGTACTTC. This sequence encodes CASSSRPWDNAYEQYF.

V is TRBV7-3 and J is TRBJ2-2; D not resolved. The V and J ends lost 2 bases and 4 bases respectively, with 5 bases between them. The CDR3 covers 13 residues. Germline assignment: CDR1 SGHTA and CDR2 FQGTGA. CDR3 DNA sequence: TGTGCCAGCAGCTTATACTTCACCGGGGAGCTGTTTTTT. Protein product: CASSLYFTGELFF. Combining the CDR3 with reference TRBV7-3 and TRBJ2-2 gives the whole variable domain GAGVSQTPSNKVTEKGKYVELRCDPISGHTALYWYRQSLGQGPEFLIYFQGTGAADDSGLPNDRFFAVRPEGSVSTLKIQRTERGDSAVYLCASSLYFTGELFFGEGSRLTVL.

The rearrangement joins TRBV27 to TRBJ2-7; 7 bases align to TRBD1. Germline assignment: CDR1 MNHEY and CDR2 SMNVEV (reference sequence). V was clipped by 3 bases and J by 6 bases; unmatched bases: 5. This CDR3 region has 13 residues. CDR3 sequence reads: CASSLTGQGEQYF. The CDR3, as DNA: TGTGCCAGCAGTTTGACAGGGCAAGGCGAGCAGTACTTC.

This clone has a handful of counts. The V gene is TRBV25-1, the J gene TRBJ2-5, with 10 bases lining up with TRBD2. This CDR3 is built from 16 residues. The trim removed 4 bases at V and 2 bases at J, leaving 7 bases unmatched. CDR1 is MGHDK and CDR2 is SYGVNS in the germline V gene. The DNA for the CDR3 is TGTGCCAGCAGTGCCCGACTAGCGGGCTTACAAGAGACCCAGTACTTC. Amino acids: CASSARLAGLQETQYF.

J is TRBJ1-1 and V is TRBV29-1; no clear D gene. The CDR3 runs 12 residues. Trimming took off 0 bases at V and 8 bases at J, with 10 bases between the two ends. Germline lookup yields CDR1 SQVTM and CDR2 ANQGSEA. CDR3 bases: TGCAGCGTTGAAGATCGGGGATCCGAAGCTTTCTTT. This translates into CSVEDRGSEAFF.

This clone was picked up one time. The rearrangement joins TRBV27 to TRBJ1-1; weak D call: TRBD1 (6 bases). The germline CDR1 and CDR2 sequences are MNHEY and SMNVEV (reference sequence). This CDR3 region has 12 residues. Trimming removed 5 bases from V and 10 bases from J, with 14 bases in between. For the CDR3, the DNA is TGTGCCAGCAGTGCGTATAAAGGGGGAGCTTTCTTT. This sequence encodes CASSAYKGGAFF.

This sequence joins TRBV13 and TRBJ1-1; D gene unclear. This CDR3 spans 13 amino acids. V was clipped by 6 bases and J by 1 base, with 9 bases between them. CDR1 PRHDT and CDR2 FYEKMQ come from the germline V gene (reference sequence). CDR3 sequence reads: CASSFLENTEAFF. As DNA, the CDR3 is TGTGCCAGCAGTTTTCTAGAGAACACTGAAGCTTTCTTT. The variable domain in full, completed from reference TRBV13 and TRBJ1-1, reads AAGVIQSPRHLIKEKRETATLKCYPIPRHDTVYWYQQGPGQDPQFLISFYEKMQSDKGSIPDRFSAQQFSDYHSELNMSSLELGDSALYFCASSFLENTEAFFGQGTRLTVV.

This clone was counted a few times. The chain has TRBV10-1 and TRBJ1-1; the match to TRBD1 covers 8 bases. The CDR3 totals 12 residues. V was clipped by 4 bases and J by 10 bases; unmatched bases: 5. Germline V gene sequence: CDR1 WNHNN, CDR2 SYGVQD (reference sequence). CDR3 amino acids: CASSGDRPGAFF. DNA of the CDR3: TGCGCCAGCAGTGGGGACAGGCCCGGAGCTTTCTTT.

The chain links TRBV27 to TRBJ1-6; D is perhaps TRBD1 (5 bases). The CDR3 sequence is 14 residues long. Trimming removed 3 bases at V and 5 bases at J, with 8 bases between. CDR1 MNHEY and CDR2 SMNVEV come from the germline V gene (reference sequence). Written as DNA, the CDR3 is TGTGCCAGCAGTTTGGGGGGTAATAATTCACCCCTCCACTTT. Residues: CASSLGGNNSPLHF.

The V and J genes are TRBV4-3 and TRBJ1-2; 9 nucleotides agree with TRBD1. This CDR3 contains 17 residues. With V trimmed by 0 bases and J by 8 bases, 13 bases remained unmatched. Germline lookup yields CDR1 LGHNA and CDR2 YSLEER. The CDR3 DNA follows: TGCGCCAGCAGCCAAGAAACCACCGGACAGGGGATGGGAGGCTACACCTTC. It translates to CASSQETTGQGMGGYTF.

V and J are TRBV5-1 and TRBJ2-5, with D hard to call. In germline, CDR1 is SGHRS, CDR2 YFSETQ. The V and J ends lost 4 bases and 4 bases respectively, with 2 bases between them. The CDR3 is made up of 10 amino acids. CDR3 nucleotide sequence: TGCGCCAGCAGCGGAGAGACCCAGTACTTC. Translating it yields CASSGETQYF.

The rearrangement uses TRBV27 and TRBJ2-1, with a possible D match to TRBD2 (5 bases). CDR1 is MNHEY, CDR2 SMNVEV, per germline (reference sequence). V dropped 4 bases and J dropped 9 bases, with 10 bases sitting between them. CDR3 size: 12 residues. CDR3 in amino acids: CASSSGIGEQFF. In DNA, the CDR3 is TGTGCCAGCAGTTCGGGAATCGGTGAGCAGTTCTTC.

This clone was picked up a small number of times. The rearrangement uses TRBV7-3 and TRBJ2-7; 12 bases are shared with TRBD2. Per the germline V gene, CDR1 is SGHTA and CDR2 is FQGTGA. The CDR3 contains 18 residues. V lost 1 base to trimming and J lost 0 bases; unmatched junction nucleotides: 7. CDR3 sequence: CASSLMRLAGESSYEQYF. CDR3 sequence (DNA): TGTGCCAGCAGCTTAATGCGACTAGCGGGGGAAAGCTCCTACGAGCAGTACTTC.

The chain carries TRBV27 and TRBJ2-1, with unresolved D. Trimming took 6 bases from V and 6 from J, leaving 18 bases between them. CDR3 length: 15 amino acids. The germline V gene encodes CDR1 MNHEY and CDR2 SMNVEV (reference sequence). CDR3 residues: CASSLTVASRNEQFF. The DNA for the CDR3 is TGTGCCAGCAGCCTCACGGTGGCCTCCCGCAATGAGCAGTTCTTC.

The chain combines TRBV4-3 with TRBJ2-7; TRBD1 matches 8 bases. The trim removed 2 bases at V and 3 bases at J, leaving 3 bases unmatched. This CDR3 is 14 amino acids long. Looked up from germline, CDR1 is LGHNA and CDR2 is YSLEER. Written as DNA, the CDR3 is TGCGCCAGCAGCCAACACACAGGGGGCTACGAGCAGTACTTC. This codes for CASSQHTGGYEQYF.

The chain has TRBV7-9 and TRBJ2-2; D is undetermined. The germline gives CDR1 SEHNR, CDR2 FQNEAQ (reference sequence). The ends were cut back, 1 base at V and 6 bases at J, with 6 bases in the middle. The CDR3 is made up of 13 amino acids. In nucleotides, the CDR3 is TGTGCCAGCAGCTTAGAGTTGTCCGGGGAGCTGTTTTTT. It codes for CASSLELSGELFF. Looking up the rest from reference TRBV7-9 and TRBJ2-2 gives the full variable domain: DTGVSQNPRHKITKRGQNVTFRCDPISEHNRLYWYRQTLGQGPEFLTYFQNEAQLEKSRLLSDRFSAERPKGSFSTLEIQRTEQGDSAMYLCASSLELSGELFFGEGSRLTVL.

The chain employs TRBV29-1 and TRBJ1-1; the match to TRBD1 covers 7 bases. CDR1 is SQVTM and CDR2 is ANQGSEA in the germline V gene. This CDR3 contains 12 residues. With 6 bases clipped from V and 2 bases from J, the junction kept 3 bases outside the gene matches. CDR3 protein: CSVGQINTEAFF. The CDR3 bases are TGCAGCGTGGGACAGATAAACACTGAAGCTTTCTTT.

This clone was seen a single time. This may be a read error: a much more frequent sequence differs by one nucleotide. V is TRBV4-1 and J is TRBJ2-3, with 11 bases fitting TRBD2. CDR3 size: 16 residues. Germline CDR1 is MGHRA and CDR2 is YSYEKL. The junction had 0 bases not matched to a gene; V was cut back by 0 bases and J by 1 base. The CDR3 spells CASSQELAGGTDTQYF. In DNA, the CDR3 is TGCGCCAGCAGCCAAGAACTAGCGGGGGGCACAGATACGCAGTATTTT.